Listed below are T cell receptor beta chains from one sample, sequenced in a study of T cell responses to AZD1222 COVID-19 vaccine. Clones were sequenced by immunoSEQ multiplex PCR, and TCRdb holds only the in-frame ones, with some missing. The data contain over 150,000 clones, around 90% of them singletons. Sequences were derived from peripheral blood, sampled on day 0 of AZD1222 vaccination. The receptors shown here come from an adult in good health. Each CDR3 is given with its conserved first and last residue. Each record gives: clone size, V gene, J gene, CDR3 protein. Where a row states a size, it is once, few, many or the class of an expanded clone; other rows omit it.

.,TRBV5-1,TRBJ2-3,CASSSDVSTDTQYF
few,TRBV28,TRBJ1-6,CASTAVGGGNSPLHF
.,TRBV6-5,TRBJ1-2,CASSYLDRGPGYTF
.,TRBV5-1,TRBJ2-5,CASSLEGAGETQYF
.,TRBV28,TRBJ1-4,CASSPQPRGGSNEKLFF
.,TRBV5-1,TRBJ1-2,CASNLLTGGYGYTF
.,TRBV19,TRBJ1-3,CASSISRLSDTIYF
.,TRBV10-1,TRBJ1-6,CASSLDRANSPLHF
once,TRBV12-3/TRBV12-4,TRBJ2-2,CASRSGGTGELFF
.,TRBV4-3,TRBJ1-2,CASSQEPGRGYTF
.,TRBV27,TRBJ1-1,CASSLNRAAFF
.,TRBV6-5,TRBJ1-4,CASSAPTNEKLFF
.,TRBV5-8,TRBJ1-2,CASSFWTEGYTF
.,TRBV18,TRBJ2-3,CASSPAGHRTDTQYF
.,TRBV3-1/TRBV3-2,TRBJ2-1,CASSQDTWDEQFF
.,TRBV18,TRBJ2-3,CASSPLGTGSISPDTQYF
.,TRBV28,TRBJ1-2,CASSPPGQGNAGYTF
.,TRBV29-1,TRBJ2-1,CSVDYTNHEQFF
.,TRBV18,TRBJ2-7,CASSPPGTGQIYEQYF
.,TRBV3-1/TRBV3-2,TRBJ1-1,CASSHSTGVTEAFF
few,TRBV19,TRBJ1-6,CASWRTAPLHF
.,TRBV5-1,TRBJ2-2,CASSYFGGQGFSGELFF
.,TRBV2,TRBJ2-1,CASITTSGGYNEQFF
.,TRBV5-4,TRBJ2-5,CASSIEETQYF
.,TRBV7-2,TRBJ1-3,CASQLSGNTIYF
once,TRBV15,TRBJ1-2,CAASPRGNNYGYTF
.,TRBV2,TRBJ2-5,CARGAGGPLETQYF
.,TRBV29-1,TRBJ2-5,CSATPAGTGGETQYF
.,TRBV4-2,TRBJ1-2,CASSQDGAGAFIGYTF
.,TRBV19,TRBJ1-1,CASSNGPEAFF
.,TRBV4-1,TRBJ2-7,CASSQEGTGPYEQYF
.,TRBV19,TRBJ1-4,CASKPQGGQANEKLFF
.,TRBV25-1,TRBJ1-6,CASSDLSNSPLHF
.,TRBV6-2/TRBV6-3,TRBJ2-7,CASSYSGPAIYEQYF
.,TRBV11-2,TRBJ1-1,CASSLTGGGTHTEAFF
.,TRBV28,TRBJ1-5,CASSLDSVMADKGGDSNQPQHF
.,TRBV19,TRBJ1-1,CASSIRRSEAFF
.,TRBV9,TRBJ2-1,CASSVAPTSGGDDEQFF
.,TRBV5-1,TRBJ2-7,CASSLVGYEQYF
.,TRBV7-2,TRBJ2-2,CASSLYSAGELFF
.,TRBV5-4,TRBJ1-2,CASSAGGSTYGYTF
.,TRBV12-5,TRBJ1-1,CASGLSGGAEAFF
.,TRBV5-4,TRBJ2-5,CASSFGTGDRKTQYF
once,TRBV5-4,TRBJ1-2,CASSGGNTGATNYGYTF
.,TRBV21-1,TRBJ1-4,CASSKGRGGVHEKLFF
.,TRBV11-2,TRBJ2-7,CASSLGGSTYEQYF
.,TRBV13,TRBJ1-1,CASSLAGTGEGTEAFF
.,TRBV5-5,TRBJ2-2,CASSLYRQRGTGELFF
.,TRBV11-2,TRBJ2-5,CASSLGRSGVARQETQYF
.,TRBV19,TRBJ1-4,CASSMRTTTNEKLFF
.,TRBV9,TRBJ2-2,CASCRGENTGELFF
.,TRBV5-4,TRBJ2-5,CASSLFQETQYF
.,TRBV4-3,TRBJ1-3,CASSQASRAAGNTIYF
.,TRBV5-4,TRBJ1-1,CASRVGATPNTEAFF
.,TRBV16,TRBJ1-3,CASSQSRTTGNTIYF
.,TRBV7-2,TRBJ1-2,CASSFIQGPYGYTF
.,TRBV12-3/TRBV12-4,TRBJ2-7,CASRWGGSYEQYF
.,TRBV11-2,TRBJ1-3,CASSLGGRLFSGNTIYF